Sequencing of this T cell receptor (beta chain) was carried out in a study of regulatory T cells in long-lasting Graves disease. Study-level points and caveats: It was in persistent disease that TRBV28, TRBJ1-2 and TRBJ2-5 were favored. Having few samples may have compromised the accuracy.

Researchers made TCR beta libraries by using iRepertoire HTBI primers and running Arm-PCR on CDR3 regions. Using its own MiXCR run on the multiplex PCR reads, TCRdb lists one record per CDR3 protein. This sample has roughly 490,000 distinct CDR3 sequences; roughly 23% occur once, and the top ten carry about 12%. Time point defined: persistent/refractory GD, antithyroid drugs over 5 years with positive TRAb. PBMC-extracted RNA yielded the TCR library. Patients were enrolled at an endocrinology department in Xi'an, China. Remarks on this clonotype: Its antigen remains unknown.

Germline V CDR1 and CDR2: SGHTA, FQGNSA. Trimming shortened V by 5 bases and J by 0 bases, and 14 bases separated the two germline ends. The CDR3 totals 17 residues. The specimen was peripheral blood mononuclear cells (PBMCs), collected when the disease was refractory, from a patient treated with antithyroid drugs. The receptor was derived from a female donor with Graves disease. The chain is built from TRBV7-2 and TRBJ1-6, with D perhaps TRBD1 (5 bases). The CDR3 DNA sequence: TGTGCCAGCAGCCCAGGGACGGGAATCTCCTATAATTCACCCCTCCACTTT. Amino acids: CASSPGTGISYNSPLHF.